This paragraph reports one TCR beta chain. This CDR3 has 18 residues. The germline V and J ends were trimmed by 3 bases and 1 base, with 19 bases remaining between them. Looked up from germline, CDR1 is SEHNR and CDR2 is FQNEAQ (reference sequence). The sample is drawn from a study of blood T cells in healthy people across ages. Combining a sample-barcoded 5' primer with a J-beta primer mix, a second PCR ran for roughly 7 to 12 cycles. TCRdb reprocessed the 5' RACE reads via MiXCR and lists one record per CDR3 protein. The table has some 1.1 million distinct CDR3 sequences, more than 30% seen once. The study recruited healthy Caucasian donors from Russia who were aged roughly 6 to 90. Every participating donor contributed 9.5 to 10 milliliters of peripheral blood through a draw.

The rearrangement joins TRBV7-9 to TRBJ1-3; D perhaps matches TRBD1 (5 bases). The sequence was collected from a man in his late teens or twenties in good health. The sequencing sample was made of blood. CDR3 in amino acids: CASSFISGSGESGNTIYF. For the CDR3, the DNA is TGTGCCAGCAGCTTCATTTCAGGGTCAGGAGAATCTGGAAACACCATATATTTT. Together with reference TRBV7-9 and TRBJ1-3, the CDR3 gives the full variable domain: DTGVSQNPRHKITKRGQNVTFRCDPISEHNRLYWYRQTLGQGPEFLTYFQNEAQLEKSRLLSDRFSAERPKGSFSTLEIQRTEQGDSAMYLCASSFISGSGESGNTIYFGEGSWLTVV.